This TCR beta chain was observed in a study of cytomegalovirus exposure and HLA in healthy donors. PCR amplification relied on 60 Vbeta primers (plus 13 Jbeta primers). Clones were read by immunoSEQ multiplex PCR, and TCRdb kept only the in-frame ones, dropping some. The sample carries under 150,000 clones, 78% recorded once. Points from the study as a whole: When the data were analyzed later, several of the most significant clusters appeared to be linked to common viral pathogens.

This CDR3 has 14 amino acids. Germline CDR1 reads KGHSH; CDR2 reads LQKENI. V trimming: 0 bases; J trimming: 5 bases; junction bases outside the gene matches: 3. This clone was seen just once. Antigen specificity is unknown. The V and J genes are TRBV18 and TRBJ2-7, with 8 bases lining up with TRBD2. Sequenced sample: PBMCs. This receptor was identified in a woman aged 40 to 49 in good health and CMV-seronegative. CDR3 protein: CASSPPSGSNEQYF. The CDR3 DNA sequence: TGTGCCAGCTCACCACCGAGCGGGAGCAACGAGCAGTACTTC.